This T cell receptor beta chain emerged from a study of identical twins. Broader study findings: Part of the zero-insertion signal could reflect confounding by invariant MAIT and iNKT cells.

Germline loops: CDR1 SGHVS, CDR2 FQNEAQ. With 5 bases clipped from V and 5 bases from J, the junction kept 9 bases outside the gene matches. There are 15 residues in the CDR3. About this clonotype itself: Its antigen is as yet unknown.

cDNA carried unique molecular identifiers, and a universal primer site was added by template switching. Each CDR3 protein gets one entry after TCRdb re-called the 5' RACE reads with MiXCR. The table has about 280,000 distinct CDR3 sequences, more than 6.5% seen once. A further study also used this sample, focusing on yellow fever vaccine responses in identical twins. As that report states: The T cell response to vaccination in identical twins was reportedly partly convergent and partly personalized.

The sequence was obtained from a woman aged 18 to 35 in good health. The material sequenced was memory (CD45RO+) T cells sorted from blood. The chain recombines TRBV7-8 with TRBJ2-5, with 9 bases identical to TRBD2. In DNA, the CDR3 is TGTGCCAGCAGCCCAGGAGGGGCGGGAGGGGAGACCCAGTACTTC. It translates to CASSPGGAGGETQYF. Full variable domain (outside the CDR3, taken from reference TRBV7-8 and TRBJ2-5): GAGVSQSPRYKVAKRGQDVALRCDPISGHVSLFWYQQALGQGPEFLTYFQNEAQLDKSGLPSDRFFAERPEGSVSTLKIQRTQQEDSAVYLCASSPGGAGGETQYFGPGTRLLVL.